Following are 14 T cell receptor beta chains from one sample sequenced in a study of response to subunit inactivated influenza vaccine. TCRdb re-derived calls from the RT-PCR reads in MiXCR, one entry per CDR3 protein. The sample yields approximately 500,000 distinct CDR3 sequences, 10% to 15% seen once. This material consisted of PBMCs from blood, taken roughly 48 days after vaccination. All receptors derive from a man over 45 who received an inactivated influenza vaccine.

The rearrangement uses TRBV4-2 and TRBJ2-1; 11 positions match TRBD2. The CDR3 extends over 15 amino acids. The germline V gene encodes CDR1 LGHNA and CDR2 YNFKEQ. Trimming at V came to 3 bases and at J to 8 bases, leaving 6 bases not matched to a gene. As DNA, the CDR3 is TGTGCCAGCAGCCAGAATAGCGGGAGGGGGGATGAGCAGTTCTTC. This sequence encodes CASSQNSGRGDEQFF.

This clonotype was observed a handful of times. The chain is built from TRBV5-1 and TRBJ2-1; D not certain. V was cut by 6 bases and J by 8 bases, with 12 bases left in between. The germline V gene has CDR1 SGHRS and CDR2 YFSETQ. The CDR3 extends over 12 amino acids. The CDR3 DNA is TGCGCCAGCAAGGTGGATCATTATGAGCAGTTCTTC. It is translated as CASKVDHYEQFF.

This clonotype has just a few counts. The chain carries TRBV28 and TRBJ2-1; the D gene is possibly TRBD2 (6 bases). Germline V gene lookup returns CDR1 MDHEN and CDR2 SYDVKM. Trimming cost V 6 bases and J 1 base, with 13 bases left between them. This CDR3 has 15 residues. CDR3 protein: CASRISGTSYNEQFF. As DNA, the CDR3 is TGTGCCAGCAGGATTTCCGGGACTTCCTACAATGAGCAGTTCTTC.

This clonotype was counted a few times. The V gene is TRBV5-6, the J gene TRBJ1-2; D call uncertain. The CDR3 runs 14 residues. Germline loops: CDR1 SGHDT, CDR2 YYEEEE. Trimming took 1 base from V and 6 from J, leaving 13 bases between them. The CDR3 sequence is CASSLPGRRDGYTF. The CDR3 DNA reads TGTGCCAGCAGCTTGCCTGGACGGCGAGATGGCTACACCTTC.

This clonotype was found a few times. CDR3 sequence: CASRVGGEQFF. In nucleotides, the CDR3 is TGTGCCAGCAGGGTAGGAGGTGAGCAGTTCTTC. V usage is TRBV6-5 and J usage is TRBJ2-1; tentatively, D is TRBD2 (5 bases). Trimming took 6 bases from V and 9 from J, leaving 9 bases between them. Germline V lookup: CDR1 MNHEY, CDR2 SVGAGI. CDR3 length: 11 residues.

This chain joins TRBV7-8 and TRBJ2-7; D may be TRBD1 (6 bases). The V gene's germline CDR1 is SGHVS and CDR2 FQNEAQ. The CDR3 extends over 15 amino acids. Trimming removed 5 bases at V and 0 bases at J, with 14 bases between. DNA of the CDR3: TGTGCCAGCAGCGTCAACAGGGCTAGCTCCTACGAGCAGTACTTC. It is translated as CASSVNRASSYEQYF. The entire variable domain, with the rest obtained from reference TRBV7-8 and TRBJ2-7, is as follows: GAGVSQSPRYKVAKRGQDVALRCDPISGHVSLFWYQQALGQGPEFLTYFQNEAQLDKSGLPSDRFFAERPEGSVSTLKIQRTQQEDSAVYLCASSVNRASSYEQYFGPGTRLTVT.

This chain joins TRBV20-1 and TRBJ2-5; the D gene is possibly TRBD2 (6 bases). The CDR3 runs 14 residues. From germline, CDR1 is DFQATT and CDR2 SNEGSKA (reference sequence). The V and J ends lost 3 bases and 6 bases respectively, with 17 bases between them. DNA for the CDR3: TGCAGTGCTAGGTCCCGCCGGGGGAGACAGACCCAGTACTTC. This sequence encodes CSARSRRGRQTQYF.

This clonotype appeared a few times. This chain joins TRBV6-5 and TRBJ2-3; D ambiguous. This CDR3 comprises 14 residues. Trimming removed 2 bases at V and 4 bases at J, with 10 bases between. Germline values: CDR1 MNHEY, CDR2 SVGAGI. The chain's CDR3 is CASSYVRPPDTQYF. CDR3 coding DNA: TGTGCCAGCAGTTACGTGAGACCCCCAGATACGCAGTATTTT.

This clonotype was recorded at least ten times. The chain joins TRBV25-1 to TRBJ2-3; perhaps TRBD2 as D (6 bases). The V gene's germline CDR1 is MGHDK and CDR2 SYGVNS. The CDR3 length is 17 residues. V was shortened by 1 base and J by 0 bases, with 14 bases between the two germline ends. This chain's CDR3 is CASSEWGGRISTDTQYF. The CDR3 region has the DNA TGTGCCAGCAGTGAATGGGGAGGACGAATTAGCACAGATACGCAGTATTTT.

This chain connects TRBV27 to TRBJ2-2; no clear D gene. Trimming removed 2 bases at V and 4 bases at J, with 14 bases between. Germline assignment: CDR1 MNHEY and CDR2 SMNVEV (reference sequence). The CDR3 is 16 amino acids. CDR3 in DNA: TGTGCCAGCAGTTTAACGGACGGCGGTGGCACCGGGGAGCTGTTTTTT. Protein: CASSLTDGGGTGELFF.

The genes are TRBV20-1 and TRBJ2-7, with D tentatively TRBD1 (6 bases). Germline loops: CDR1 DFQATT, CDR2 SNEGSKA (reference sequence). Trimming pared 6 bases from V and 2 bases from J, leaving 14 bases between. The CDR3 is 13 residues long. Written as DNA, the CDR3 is TGCAGTGCAGATAGACAGGTAGCCTACGAGCAGTACTTC. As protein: CSADRQVAYEQYF.

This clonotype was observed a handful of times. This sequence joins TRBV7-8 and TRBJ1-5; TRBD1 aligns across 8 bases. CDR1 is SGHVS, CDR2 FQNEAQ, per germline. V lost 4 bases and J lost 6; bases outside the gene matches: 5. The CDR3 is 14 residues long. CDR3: CASSSQTGAQPQHF. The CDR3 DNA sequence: TGTGCCAGCAGCTCCCAGACAGGGGCTCAGCCCCAGCATTTT.

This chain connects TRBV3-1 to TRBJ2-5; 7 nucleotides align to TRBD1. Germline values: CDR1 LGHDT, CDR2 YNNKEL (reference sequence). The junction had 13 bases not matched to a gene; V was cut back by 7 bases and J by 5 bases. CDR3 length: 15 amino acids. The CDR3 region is CASTSQGGLTETQYF. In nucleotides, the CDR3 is TGTGCCAGCACCTCACAAGGGGGCCTAACGGAGACCCAGTACTTC.

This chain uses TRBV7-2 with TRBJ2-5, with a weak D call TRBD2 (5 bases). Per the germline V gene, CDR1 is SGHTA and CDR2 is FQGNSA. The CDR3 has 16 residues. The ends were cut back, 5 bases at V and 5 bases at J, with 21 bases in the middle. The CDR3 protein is CASSPQAPGSGETQYF. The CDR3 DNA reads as TGTGCCAGCAGCCCACAAGCACCGGGGTCGGGGGAGACCCAGTACTTC.